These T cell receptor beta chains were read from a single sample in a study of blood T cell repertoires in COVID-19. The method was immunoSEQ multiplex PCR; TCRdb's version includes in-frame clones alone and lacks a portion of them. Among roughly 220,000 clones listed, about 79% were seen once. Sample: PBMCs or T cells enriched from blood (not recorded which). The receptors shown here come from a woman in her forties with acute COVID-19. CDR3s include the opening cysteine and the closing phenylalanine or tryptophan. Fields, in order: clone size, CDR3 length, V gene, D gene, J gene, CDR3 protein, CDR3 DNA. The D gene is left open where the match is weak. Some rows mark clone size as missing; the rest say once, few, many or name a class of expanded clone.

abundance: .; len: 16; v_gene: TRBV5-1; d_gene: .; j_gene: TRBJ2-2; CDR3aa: CASSLWDTGNTGELFF; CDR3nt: TGCGCCAGCAGCTTGTGGGACACAGGGAACACCGGGGAGCTGTTTTTT
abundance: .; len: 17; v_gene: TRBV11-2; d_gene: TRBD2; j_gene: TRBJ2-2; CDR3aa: CASSRATPSGNTGELFF; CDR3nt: TGTGCCAGCAGCAGAGCAACGCCTAGCGGTAACACCGGGGAGCTGTTTTTT
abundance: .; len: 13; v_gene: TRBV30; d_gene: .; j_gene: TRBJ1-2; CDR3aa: CAWSEGPGVGYTF; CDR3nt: TGTGCCTGGAGTGAAGGGCCAGGGGTTGGCTACACCTTC
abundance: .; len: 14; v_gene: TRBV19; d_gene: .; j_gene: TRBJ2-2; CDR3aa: CASSKQQGAGELFF; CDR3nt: TGTGCCAGTAGTAAACAACAGGGAGCCGGGGAGCTGTTTTTT
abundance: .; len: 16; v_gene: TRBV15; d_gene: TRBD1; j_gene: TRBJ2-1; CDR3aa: CATSRLSGTGNNEQFF; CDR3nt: TGTGCCACCAGCAGACTATCCGGGACAGGGAACAATGAGCAGTTCTTC
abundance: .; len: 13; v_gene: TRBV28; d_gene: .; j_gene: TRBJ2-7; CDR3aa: CASYSPLSGEQYF; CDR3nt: TGTGCCAGCTATTCCCCCCTGTCGGGAGAGCAGTACTTC
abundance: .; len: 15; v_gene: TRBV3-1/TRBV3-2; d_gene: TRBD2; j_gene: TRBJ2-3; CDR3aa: CASSQPGLAGDTQYF; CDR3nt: TGTGCCAGCAGCCAACCGGGACTAGCGGGAGATACGCAGTATTTT
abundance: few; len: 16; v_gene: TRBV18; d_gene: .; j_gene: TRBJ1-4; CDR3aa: CASSPLQGTTNEKLFF; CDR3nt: TGTGCCAGCTCACCACTACAGGGAACAACTAATGAAAAACTGTTTTTT
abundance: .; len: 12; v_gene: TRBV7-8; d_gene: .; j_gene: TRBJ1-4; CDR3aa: CASSSENEKLFF; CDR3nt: TGTGCCAGCAGCAGCGAGAATGAAAAACTGTTTTTT
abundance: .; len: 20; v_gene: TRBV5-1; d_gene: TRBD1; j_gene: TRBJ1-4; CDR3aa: CASSLTFSGTGKQREEKLFF; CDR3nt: TGCGCCAGCAGCCTGACATTTTCCGGGACAGGGAAACAAAGAGAGGAAAAACTGTTTTTT
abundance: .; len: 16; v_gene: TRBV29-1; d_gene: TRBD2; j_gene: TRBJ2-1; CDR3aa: CSVGSPETSGNNEQFF; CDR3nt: TGCAGCGTTGGCTCCCCCGAGACTAGCGGAAACAATGAGCAGTTCTTC
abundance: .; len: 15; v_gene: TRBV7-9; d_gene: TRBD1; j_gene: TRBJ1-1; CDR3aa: CASRGRTGLNTEAFF; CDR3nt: TGTGCCAGCAGAGGCCGGACAGGGCTAAATACTGAAGCTTTCTTT
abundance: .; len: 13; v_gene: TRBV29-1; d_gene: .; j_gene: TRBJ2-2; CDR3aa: CSVGTGRTGELFF; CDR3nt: TGCAGCGTTGGAACAGGCCGGACCGGGGAGCTGTTTTTT
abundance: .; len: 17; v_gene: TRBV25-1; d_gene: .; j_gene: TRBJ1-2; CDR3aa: CASSLGSGGSVDYGYTF; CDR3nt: TGTGCCAGCAGTCTGGGTAGTGGAGGCTCGGTGGACTATGGCTACACCTTC
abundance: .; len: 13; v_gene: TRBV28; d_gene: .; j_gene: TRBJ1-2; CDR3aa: CASNRDFNYGYTF; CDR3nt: TGTGCCAGTAACAGGGATTTTAACTATGGCTACACCTTC
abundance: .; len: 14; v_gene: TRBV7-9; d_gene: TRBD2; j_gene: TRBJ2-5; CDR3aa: CASSLAGGQETQYF; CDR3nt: TGTGCCAGCAGCTTAGCGGGAGGGCAAGAGACCCAGTACTTC
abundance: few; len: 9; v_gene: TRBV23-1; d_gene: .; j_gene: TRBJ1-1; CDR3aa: CASRTEAFF; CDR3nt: TGCGCCAGCCGCACTGAAGCTTTCTTT
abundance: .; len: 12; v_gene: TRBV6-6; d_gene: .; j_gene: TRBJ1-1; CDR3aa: CASSQGNTEAFF; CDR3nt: TGTGCCAGCAGTCAGGGGAATACTGAAGCTTTCTTT
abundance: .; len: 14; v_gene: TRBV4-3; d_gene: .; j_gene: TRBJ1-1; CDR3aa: CASSHTIGNTEAFF; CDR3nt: TGCGCCAGCAGCCACACGATCGGGAACACTGAAGCTTTCTTT
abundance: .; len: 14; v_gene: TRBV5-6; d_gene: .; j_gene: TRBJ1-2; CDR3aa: CASSLASPGDGYTF; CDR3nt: TGTGCCAGCAGCTTGGCCTCTCCAGGGGATGGCTACACCTTC
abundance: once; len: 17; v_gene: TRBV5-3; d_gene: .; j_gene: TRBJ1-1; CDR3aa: CARSPDATSLRGTEAFF; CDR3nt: TGTGCCAGAAGCCCGGACGCTACCTCACTAAGGGGAACTGAAGCTTTCTTT
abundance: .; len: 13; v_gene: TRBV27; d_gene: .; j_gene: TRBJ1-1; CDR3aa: CASSLQANTEAFF; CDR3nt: TGTGCCAGCAGTTTACAGGCGAACACTGAAGCTTTCTTT
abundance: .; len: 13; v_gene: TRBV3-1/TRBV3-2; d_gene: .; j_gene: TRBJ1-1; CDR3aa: CASSRGGNTEAFF; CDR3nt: TGTGCCAGCAGCAGGGGGGGGAACACTGAAGCTTTCTTT
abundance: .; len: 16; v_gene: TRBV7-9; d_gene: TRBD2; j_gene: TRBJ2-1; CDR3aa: CASSLGSSGRRNEQFF; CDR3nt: TGTGCCAGCAGCTTAGGATCCAGCGGGAGACGCAATGAGCAGTTCTTC